Given below is one T cell receptor beta chain in context. This specimen comes from a study of shared T cell receptors in the human thymus. This table comes from immunoSEQ multiplex PCR, and its TCRdb copy is limited to in-frame clones, with some not included. Altogether some 640,000 clones are present, about 89% being singletons, with the ten largest covering 0.0094%. Germline V CDR1 and CDR2: MNHEY, SVGAGI. The CDR3 runs 13 residues. V was shortened by 6 bases and J by 8 bases, with 11 bases between the two germline ends. The same sample was also studied in work on human thymus T cells. That paper notes: Related studies found that unrelated individuals share highly overlapping thymic repertoires.

V is TRBV6-5 and J is TRBJ1-6; D is unresolved. The sample consisted of thymocytes. This clonotype was obtained from a boy under two years old with a congenital heart defect. CDR3 in amino acids: CASRKNRDSPLHF. The CDR3 DNA reads as TGTGCCAGCAGGAAAAATCGGGATTCACCCCTCCACTTT.